This TCR beta chain was identified in a study of beta chain features in type 1 diabetes listed by TCRdb under 2018. Context from the whole study: No differences in mean age, gender distribution, total cell number or subset yield were found between patients and healthy donors. In the study, TCRB repertoires of sorted circulating CD4+ T cell subsets from recently diagnosed type 1 diabetes patients were compared with those of matched healthy donors. Regulatory and stem cell-like memory subsets were isolated from only 8 patients and about eight healthy donors, whereas naive and central memory subsets came from all 30 or so donors. A total of 85 million to 140 million sorted cells were examined across all samples, and a strong correlation was observed between cell number per subset and RNA yield.

As to this clone: The antigen it binds to is not known. No base quality information exists; no much larger clone differs at one position.

From the cysteine through the phenylalanine, the CDR3 covers 13 amino acids. Only the CDR3 portion is preserved as DNA: 39 bases, with reading frame beginning at the first base. A distance of 5 bases separates the germline ends of V and J, which lose 0 bases and 2 bases respectively. From a lookup of the germline V gene, CDR1 and CDR2 are SNHLY and FYNNEI. General findings and caveats noted by the study authors: At VDJ recombination sites, patients with type 1 diabetes made fewer insertions and deleted more nucleotides, a pattern implying thymic rearrangement abnormalities. Only small numbers of individuals were included in the HLA sub-analyses, which left unresolved whether HLA type had any influence on TCRB rearrangement. Naive, central memory and regulatory TCRB repertoires appeared more similar among patients than among healthy donors. Shorter templates might be favored by PCR, yet because patient and control samples were amplified and corrected together, any such skew would affect both groups equally. Because cDNA rather than genomic DNA was sequenced, highly expressing activated cells could have been over-represented, although no difference in activation and CD3 levels was found between groups. A moderate but significant shortening of TCRB CDR3 length was observed in type 1 diabetes patients in all four CD4+ subsets.

The entire isolated RNA was reverse transcribed using the High Capacity cDNA Reverse Transcription Kit, and thus expressed TCRB transcripts were sequenced. Deep immunoSEQ sequencing was applied to naive, central memory and regulatory T cell samples, giving an average of about 3.6 million total reads per sample. Sorted cells were lysed in RLT buffer and RNA was extracted with DNase-treated RNeasy Micro or Mini kits, depending on cell number. Each cell subset was processed on its own to prevent cross-contamination, while patient and healthy donor samples were processed together. Using the immunoSEQ multiplex PCR, TCRB sequences were amplified from cDNA into 87-bp fragments spanning the CDR3 region. The amplicons were sequenced using the Illumina HiSeq platform. On the study's bioinformatics: Synthetic template baselines were used to correct PCR bias computationally, reads within Hamming distance 2 were collapsed together, and singletons that could not be merged were discarded. Reads were aligned against IMGT so that V, D and J genes, CDR3 length and insertions or deletions at six rearrangement sites could be assigned. Within each subset, clonotype counts were normalized to the number of sorted cells before true diversity and Gini coefficients were calculated with the tcR R package. The overlap coefficient, calculated on TCRB nucleotide sequences, was used to measure repertoire sharing. Out-of-frame TCRB sequences from naive cells were analyzed to stand in for the pre-selection repertoire. What TCRdb holds here is the immuneACCESS table cut down to in-frame rearrangements. Part of the clones is not present; checked against another copy, under half of the missing clones reflect an unresolved V gene, and the others are unexplained. V and J calls and clone size are copied from that table; D and trimming were computed from the DNA. Recorded for this sample are nearly 700,000 clones; 13% of them occurred a single time. Approximately 0.02% of the sample is taken by the ten largest.

Each donor gave one peripheral blood draw, roughly 0.12 L on average, collected into heparinised tubes. Naive, central memory, regulatory and stem cell-like memory CD4+ T cells were sorted on a BD FACSAria II using a panel including CD45RO, CCR7, CD25, CD127, CD95 and CD27. All sorted populations exceeded 95% purity. PBMCs were isolated right away by Lymphoprep density gradient centrifugation and were stained directly, without culture. Samples were stained and sorted in pairs, with one healthy donor and one patient per experiment, so that batch effects were minimized. This TCR was recovered from a man younger than 35 with type 1 diabetes. Rearrangement joined TRBV2 to TRBJ2-7, with the identity of the D gene unclear. The sequenced sample consisted of naive CD4+ T cells from blood. The cell subset or site tag for this specimen amounts to: true naive CD4+ T cells. The CDR3 region has the sequence CASSEAGPYEQYF. The DNA reads TGTGCCAGCAGTGAAGCGGGCCCCTACGAGCAGTACTTC.